This TCR beta chain stems from a study of blood T cell repertoires in COVID-19. Profiled with immunoSEQ multiplex PCR; TCRdb holds only in-frame clones, not every one. The sample consists of some 270,000 clones, around nine tenths of them appearing once. Germline V gene sequence: CDR1 SQVTM, CDR2 ANQGSEA. The CDR3 has 14 amino acids. Two negative PCRs, clearance, or symptom resolution characterized the recovered Cohort 3 donors. V and J are TRBV29-1 and TRBJ2-4; 7 bases match TRBD1. The specimen was PBMCs or T cells enriched from blood (not recorded which). This clonotype was obtained from a middle-aged woman who had recovered from COVID-19. The CDR3 nucleotides are TGCAGTGGTGGATCGAGGGGGCGGCATGACATTCAGTACTTC. Its protein product is CSGGSRGRHDIQYF.